The present entry profiles one T cell receptor beta chain with its context. Generated by immunoSEQ multiplex PCR, the TCRdb table keeps only in-frame clones and is missing some. Here the sample spans roughly 500,000 clones, approximately 89% being singletons. V was trimmed by 1 base and J by 3 bases, leaving 10 bases between them. The CDR3 is 16 amino acids. Germline loops: CDR1 LNHDA, CDR2 SQIVND (reference sequence). This sample is part of a study of blood T cell repertoires in COVID-19. The overall study: PBMCs, B-cell-depleted T cells, or T cells provided the cDNA or gDNA that made up the material.

Sequencing input: peripheral blood. The receptor was derived from a young man with COVID-19, enrolled during active disease. The chain combines TRBV19 with TRBJ2-6; perhaps TRBD1 as D (5 bases). The CDR3 DNA follows: TGTGCCAGTAGTATAGGTAGGGGCGGTGGGGCCAACGTCCTGACTTTC. This codes for CASSIGRGGGANVLTF.